Each of the 3 T cell receptor beta chains below was sequenced from the same sample in a study of blood T cells in healthy people across ages. A second roughly 7 to 11 cycle PCR used barcoded and J-beta primers. TCRdb re-called the 5' RACE reads through MiXCR, storing one row per CDR3 protein. This table has roughly 1.6 million distinct CDR3 sequences, roughly 30% appearing once. The sample comprised blood. These receptors came from a woman under 40 in good health.

The genes are TRBV28 and TRBJ2-5; the D gene is possibly TRBD1 (6 bases). The CDR3 spans 14 residues. Trimming removed 6 bases from V and 5 bases from J, with 16 bases in between. Germline V gives CDR1 MDHEN, CDR2 SYDVKM. The CDR3 DNA reads TGTGCCAGCAGGAAACAGGGTAGGGGGGAGACCCAGTACTTC. Translated: CASRKQGRGETQYF.

This chain uses TRBV20-1 with TRBJ1-6, with unresolved D. V was shortened by 3 bases and J by 0 bases, with 15 bases between the two germline ends. The germline CDR1 and CDR2 sequences are DFQATT and SNEGSKA (reference sequence). This CDR3 has 17 amino acids. The CDR3 is CSASGETASSYNSPLHF. The CDR3, as DNA: TGCAGTGCTAGTGGCGAGACGGCGAGCTCCTATAATTCACCCCTCCACTTT.

In this sample, this clonotype turned up a few times. In nucleotides, the CDR3 is TGTGCCAGCAGCGGGTGGACTGAAGATCAGCCCCAGCATTTT. This sequence encodes CASSGWTEDQPQHF. The V and J genes are TRBV7-9 and TRBJ1-5; D call uncertain. CDR3 length equals 14 residues. The germline CDR1 and CDR2 sequences are SEHNR and FQNEAQ (reference sequence). With 5 bases removed from V and 5 bases from J, the gap between germline ends came to 13 bases. Drawing the rest from reference TRBV7-9 and TRBJ1-5, the complete variable domain is DTGVSQNPRHKITKRGQNVTFRCDPISEHNRLYWYRQTLGQGPEFLTYFQNEAQLEKSRLLSDRFSAERPKGSFSTLEIQRTEQGDSAMYLCASSGWTEDQPQHFGDGTRLSIL.